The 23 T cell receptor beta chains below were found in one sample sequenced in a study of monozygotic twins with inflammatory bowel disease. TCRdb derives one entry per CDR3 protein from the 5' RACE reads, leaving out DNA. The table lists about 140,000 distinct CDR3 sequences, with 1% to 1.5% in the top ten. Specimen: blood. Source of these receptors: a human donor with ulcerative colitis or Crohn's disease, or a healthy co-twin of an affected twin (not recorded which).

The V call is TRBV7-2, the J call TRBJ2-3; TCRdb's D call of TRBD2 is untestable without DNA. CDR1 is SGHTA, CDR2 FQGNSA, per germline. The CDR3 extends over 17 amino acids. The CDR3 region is CASSLEGREISTDTQYF.

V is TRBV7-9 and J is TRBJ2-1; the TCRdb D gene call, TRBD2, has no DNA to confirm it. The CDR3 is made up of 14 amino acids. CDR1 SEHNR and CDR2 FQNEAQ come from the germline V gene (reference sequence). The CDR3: CASSLPRASNEQFF. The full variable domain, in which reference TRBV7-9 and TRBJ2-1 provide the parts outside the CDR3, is DTGVSQNPRHKITKRGQNVTFRCDPISEHNRLYWYRQTLGQGPEFLTYFQNEAQLEKSRLLSDRFSAERPKGSFSTLEIQRTEQGDSAMYLCASSLPRASNEQFFGPGTRLTVL.

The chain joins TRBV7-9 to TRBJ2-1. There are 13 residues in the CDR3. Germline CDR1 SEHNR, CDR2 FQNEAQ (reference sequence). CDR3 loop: CASSSPLSEEQFF.

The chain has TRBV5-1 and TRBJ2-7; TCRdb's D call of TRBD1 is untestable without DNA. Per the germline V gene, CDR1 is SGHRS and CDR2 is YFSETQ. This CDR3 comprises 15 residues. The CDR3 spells CASSTTRDRAYEQYF. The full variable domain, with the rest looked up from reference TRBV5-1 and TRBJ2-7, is KAGVTQTPRYLIKTRGQQVTLSCSPISGHRSVSWYQQTPGQGLQFLFEYFSETQRNKGNFPGRFSGRQFSNSRSEMNVSTLELGDSALYLCASSTTRDRAYEQYFGPGTRLTVT.

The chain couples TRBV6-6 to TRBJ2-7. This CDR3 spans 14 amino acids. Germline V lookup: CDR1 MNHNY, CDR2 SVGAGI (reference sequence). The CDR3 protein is CASSYSEDTHEQYF.

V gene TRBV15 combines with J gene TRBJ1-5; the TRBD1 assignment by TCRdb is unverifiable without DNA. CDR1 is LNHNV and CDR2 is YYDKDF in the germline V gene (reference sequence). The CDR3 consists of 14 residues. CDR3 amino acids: CATSSAGEWQPQHF.

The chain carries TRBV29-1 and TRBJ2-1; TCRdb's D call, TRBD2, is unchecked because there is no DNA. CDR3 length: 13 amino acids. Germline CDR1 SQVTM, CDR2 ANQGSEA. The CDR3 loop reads CSVTGLARVEQFF.

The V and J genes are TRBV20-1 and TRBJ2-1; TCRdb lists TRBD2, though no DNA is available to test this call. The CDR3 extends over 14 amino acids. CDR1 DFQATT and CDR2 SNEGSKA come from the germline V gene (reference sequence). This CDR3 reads CSARATSGGNEQFF.

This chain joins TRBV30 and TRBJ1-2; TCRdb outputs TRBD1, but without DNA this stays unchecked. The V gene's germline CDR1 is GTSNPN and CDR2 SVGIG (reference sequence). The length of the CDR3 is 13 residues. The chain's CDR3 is CAWSAGPIYGYTF.

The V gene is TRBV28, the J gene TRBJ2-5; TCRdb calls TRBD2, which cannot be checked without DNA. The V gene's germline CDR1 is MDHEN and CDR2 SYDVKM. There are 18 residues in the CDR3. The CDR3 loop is CASRGDHGTSGSTETQYF.

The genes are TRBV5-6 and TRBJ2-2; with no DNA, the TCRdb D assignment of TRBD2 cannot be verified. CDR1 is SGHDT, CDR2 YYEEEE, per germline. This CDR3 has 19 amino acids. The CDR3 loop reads CASSSPFPSGRVDTGELFF.

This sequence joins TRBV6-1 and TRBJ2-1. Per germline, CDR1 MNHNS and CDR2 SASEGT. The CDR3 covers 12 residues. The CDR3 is CASSVLANEQFF.

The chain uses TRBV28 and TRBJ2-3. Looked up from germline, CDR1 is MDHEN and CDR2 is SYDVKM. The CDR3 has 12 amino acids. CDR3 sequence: CASMRQKDTQYF.

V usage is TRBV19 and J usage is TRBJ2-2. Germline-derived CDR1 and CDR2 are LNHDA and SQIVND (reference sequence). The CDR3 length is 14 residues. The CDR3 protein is CASSTWLQRDELFF.

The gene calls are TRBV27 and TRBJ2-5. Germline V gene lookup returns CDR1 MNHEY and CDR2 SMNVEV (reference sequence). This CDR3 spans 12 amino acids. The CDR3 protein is CASSPTGETQYF.

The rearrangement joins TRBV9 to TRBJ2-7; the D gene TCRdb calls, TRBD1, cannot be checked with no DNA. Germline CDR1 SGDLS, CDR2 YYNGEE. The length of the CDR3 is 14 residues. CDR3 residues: CASSLGGQARRQYF.

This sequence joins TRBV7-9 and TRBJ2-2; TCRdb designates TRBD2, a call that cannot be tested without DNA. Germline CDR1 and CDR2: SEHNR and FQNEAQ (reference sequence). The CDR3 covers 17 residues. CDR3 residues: CASSWGLSGRNTGELFF.

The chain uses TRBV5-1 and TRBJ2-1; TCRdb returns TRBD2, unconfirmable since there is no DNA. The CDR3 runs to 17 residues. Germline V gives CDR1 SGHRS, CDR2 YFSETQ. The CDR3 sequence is CASSLAGGSSGSYEQFF.

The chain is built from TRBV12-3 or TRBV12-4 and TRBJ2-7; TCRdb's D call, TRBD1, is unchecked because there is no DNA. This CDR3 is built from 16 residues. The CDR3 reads CASSLRTGVKSYEQYF.

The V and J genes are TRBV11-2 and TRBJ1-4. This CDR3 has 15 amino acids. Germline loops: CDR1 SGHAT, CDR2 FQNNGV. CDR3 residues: CASSASSKSGEKLFF.

The CDR3 protein is CATSRAGQGAYNEQFF. The chain carries TRBV15 and TRBJ2-1; TCRdb gives TRBD1 as the D gene, but with no DNA this cannot be confirmed. The CDR3 totals 16 residues. Germline CDR1 is LNHNV and CDR2 is YYDKDF (reference sequence).

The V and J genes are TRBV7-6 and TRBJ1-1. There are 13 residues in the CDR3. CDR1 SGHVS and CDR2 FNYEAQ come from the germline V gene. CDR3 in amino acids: CASSSGGDTEAFF.

This CDR3 is CSAGPDSGKTLSHTQYF. This chain uses TRBV20-1 with TRBJ2-3; TCRdb designates TRBD2, a call that cannot be tested without DNA. The CDR3 extends over 17 amino acids. Germline V lookup: CDR1 DFQATT, CDR2 SNEGSKA (reference sequence).